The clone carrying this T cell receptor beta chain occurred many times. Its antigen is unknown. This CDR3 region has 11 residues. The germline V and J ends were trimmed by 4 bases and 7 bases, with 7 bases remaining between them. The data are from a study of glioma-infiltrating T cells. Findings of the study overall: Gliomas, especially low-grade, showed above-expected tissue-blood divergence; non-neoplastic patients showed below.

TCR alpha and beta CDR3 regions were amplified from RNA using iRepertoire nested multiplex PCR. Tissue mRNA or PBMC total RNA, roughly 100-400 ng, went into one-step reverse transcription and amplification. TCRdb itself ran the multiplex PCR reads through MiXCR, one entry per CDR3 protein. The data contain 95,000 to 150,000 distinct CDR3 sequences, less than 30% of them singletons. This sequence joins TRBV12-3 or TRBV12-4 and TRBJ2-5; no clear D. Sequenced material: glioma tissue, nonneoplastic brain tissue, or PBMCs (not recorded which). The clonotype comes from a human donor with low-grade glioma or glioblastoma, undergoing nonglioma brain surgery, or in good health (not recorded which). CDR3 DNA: TGTGCCAGCAGTTGGATGTCGACCCAGTACTTC. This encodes CASSWMSTQYF.